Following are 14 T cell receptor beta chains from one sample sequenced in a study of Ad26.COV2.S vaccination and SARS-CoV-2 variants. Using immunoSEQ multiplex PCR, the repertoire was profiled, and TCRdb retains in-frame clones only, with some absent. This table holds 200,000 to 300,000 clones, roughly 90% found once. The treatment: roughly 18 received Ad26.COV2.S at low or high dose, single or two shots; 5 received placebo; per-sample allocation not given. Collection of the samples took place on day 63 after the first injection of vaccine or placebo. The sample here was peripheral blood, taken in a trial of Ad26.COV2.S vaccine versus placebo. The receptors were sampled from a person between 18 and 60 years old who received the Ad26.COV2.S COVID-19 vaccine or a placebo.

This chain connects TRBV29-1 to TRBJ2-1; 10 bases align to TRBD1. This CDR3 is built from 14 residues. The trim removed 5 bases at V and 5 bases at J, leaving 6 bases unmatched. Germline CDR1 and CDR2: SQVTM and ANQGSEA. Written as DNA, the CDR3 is TGCAGCGTTAAGGGGACAGGGGCAAACAATGAGCAGTTCTTC. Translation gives CSVKGTGANNEQFF.

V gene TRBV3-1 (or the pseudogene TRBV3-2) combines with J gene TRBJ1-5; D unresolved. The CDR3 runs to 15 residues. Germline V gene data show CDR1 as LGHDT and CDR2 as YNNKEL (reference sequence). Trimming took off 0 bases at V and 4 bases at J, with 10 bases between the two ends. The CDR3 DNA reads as TGTGCCAGCAGCCAAGATCTCGCGGGGAATCAGCCCCAGCATTTT. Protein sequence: CASSQDLAGNQPQHF.

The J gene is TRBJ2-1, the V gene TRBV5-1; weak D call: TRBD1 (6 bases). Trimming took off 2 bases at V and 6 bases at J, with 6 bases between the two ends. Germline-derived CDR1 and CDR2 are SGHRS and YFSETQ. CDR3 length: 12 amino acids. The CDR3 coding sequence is TGCGCCAGCAGCTTACAGGGCAATGAGCAGTTCTTC. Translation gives CASSLQGNEQFF.

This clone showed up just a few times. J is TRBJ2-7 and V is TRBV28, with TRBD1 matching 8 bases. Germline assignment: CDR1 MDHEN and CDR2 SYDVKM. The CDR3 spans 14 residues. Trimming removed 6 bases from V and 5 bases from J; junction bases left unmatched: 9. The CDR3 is CASRGWTGRHEQYF. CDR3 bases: TGTGCCAGCAGGGGGTGGACAGGGCGGCACGAGCAGTACTTC.

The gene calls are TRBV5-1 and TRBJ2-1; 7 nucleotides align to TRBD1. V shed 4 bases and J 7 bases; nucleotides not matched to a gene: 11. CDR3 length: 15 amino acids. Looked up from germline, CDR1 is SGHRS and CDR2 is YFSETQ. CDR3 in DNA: TGCGCCAGCAGCCAACAACAGGGGTCTATTAATGAGCAGTTCTTC. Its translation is CASSQQQGSINEQFF.

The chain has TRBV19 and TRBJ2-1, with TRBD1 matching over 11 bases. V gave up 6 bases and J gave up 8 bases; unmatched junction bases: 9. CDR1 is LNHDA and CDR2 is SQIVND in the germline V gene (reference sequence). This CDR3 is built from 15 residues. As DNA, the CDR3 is TGTGCCAGTAGCCTCCTTCAGGGACAGGGGGATGAGCAGTTCTTC. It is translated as CASSLLQGQGDEQFF.

The DNA of the CDR3 is TGTGCCAGCAGCCTCCAGGACCCAAAAGGGAGGGCTTTCTTT. Encoded protein: CASSLQDPKGRAFF. The V gene is TRBV28, the J gene TRBJ1-1; D call uncertain. CDR3 size: 14 residues. Trimming took off 6 bases at V and 11 bases at J, with 22 bases between the two ends. CDR1 is MDHEN, CDR2 SYDVKM, per germline.

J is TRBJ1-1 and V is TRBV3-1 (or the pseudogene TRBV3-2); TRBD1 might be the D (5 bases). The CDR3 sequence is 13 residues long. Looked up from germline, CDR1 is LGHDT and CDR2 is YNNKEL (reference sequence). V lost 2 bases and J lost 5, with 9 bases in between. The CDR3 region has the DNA TGTGCCAGCAGCCAATATGGGGGGACTGAAGCTTTCTTT. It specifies CASSQYGGTEAFF.

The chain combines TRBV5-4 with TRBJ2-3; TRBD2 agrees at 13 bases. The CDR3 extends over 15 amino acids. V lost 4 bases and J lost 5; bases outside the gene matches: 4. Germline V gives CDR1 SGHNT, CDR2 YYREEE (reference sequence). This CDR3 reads CASSRGLAGIDTQYF. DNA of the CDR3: TGTGCCAGCAGCCGGGGACTAGCGGGGATAGATACGCAGTATTTT.

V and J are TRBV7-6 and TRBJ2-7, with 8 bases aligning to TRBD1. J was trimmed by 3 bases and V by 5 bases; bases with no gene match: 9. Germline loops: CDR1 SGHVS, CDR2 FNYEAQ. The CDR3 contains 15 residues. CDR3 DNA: TGTGCCAGCAGCCCAGAGGTCACAGGGGGCTACGAGCAGTACTTC. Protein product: CASSPEVTGGYEQYF.

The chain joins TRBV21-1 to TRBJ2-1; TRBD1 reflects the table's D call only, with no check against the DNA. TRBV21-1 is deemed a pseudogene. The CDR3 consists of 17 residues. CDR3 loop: CASSAYRVETWLAEQFF. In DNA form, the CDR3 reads TGTGCCAGCAGCGCCTACAGGGTTGAAACGTGGTTAGCTGAGCAGTTCTTC.

CDR3 sequence: CASSRGGPNEKLFF. The CDR3 coding sequence is TGTGCCAGCAGCCGAGGGGGCCCCAATGAAAAACTGTTTTTT. The gene calls are TRBV28 and TRBJ1-4; 7 bases align to TRBD1. The V gene's germline CDR1 is MDHEN and CDR2 SYDVKM. The junction had 6 bases not matched to a gene; V was cut back by 6 bases and J by 5 bases. There are 14 residues in the CDR3. Full variable domain (remainder filled in from reference TRBV28 and TRBJ1-4): DVKVTQSSRYLVKRTGEKVFLECVQDMDHENMFWYRQDPGLGLRLIYFSYDVKMKEKGDIPEGYSVSREKKERFSLILESASTNQTSMYLCASSRGGPNEKLFFGSGTQLSVL.

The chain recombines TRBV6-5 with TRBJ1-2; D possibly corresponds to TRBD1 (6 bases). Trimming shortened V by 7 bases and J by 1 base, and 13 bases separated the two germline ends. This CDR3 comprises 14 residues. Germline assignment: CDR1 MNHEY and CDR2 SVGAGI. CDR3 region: CASTPDRFNYGYTF. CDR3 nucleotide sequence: TGTGCCAGCACCCCGGACAGATTTAACTATGGCTACACCTTC.

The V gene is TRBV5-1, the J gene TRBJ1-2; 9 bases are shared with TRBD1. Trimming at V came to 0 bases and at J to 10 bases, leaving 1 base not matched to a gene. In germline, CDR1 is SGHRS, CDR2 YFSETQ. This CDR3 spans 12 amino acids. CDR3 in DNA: TGCGCCAGCAGCTTGGGGGACAGGGACTACACCTTC. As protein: CASSLGDRDYTF.